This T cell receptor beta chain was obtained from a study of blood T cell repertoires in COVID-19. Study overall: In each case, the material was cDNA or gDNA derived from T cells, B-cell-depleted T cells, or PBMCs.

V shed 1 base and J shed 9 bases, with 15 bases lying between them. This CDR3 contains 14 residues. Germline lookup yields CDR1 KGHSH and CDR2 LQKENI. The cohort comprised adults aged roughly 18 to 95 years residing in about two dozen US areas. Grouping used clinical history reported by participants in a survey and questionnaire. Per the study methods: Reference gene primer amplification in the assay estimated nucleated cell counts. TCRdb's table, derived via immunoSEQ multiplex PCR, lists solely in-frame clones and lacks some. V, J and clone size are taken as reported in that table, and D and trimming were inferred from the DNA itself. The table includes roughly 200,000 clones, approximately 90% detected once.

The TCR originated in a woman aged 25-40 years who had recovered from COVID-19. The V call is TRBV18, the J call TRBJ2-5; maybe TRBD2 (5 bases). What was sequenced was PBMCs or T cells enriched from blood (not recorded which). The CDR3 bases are TGTGCCAGCTCACCACAGACTAACTGGTGGGCCCAGTACTTC. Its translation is CASSPQTNWWAQYF.